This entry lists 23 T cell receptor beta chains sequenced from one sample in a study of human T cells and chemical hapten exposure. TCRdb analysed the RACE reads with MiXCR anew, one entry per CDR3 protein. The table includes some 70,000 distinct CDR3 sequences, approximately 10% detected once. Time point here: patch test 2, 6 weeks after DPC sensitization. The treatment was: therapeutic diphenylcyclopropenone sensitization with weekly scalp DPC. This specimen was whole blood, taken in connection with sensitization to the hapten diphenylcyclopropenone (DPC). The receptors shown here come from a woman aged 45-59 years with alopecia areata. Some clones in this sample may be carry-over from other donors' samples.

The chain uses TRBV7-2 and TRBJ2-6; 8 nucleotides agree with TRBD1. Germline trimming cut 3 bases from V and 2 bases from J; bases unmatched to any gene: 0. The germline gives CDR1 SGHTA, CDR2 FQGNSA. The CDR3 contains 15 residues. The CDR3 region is CASSFRGPGANVLTF. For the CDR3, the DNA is TGTGCCAGCAGCTTCAGGGGGCCTGGGGCCAACGTCCTGACTTTC.

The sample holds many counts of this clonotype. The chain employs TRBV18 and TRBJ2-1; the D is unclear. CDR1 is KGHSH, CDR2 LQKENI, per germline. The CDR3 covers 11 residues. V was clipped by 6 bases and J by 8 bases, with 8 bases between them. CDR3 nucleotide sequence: TGTGCCAGCTCCCGTCTGCATGAGCAGTTCTTC. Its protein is CASSRLHEQFF.

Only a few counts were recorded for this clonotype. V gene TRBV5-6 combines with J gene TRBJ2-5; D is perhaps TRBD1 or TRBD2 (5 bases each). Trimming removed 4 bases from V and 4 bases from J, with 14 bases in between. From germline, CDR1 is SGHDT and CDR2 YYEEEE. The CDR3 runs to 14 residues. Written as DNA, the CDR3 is TGTGCCAGCAGCCTGCCGAAGGGGACAGAGACCCAGTACTTC. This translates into CASSLPKGTETQYF.

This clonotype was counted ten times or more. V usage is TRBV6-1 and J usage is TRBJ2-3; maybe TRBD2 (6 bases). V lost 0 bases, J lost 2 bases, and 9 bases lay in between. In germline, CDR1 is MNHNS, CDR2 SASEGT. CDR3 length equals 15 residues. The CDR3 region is CASSEAAGLTDTQYF. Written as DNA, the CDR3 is TGTGCCAGCAGTGAAGCCGCGGGGCTCACAGATACGCAGTATTTT.

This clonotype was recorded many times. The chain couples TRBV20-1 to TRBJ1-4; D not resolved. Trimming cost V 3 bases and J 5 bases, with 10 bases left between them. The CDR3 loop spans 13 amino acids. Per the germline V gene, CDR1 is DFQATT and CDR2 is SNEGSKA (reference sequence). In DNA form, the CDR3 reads TGCAGTGCTAGCGGTCAGATAAATGAAAAACTGTTTTTT. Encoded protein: CSASGQINEKLFF.

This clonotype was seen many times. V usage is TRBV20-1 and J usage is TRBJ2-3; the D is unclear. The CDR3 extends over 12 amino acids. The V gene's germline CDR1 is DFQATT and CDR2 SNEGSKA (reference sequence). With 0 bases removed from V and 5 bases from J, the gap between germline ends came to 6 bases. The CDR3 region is CSAREVGDTQYF. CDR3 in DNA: TGCAGTGCTAGAGAGGTCGGAGATACGCAGTATTTT.

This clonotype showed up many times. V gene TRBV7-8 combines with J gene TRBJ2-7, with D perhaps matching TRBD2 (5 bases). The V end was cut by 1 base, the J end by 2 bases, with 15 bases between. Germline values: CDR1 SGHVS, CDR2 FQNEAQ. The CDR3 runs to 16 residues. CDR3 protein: CASSLGFRLATYEQYF. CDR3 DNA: TGTGCCAGCAGCTTAGGCTTTCGTCTAGCAACCTACGAGCAGTACTTC.

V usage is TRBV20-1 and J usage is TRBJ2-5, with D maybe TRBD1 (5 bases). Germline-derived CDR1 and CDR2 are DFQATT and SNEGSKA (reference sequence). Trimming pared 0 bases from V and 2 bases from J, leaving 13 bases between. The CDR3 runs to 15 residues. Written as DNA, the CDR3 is TGCAGTGCTAGAGATACAGGCCTATATCAAGAGACCCAGTACTTC. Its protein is CSARDTGLYQETQYF.

CDR3 sequence: CSVEDLGYRGTLEQYF. The CDR3 bases are TGCAGCGTTGAAGATCTTGGTTACAGGGGTACCCTCGAGCAGTACTTC. The chain has TRBV29-1 and TRBJ2-7, with 7 bases lining up with TRBD1. In germline, CDR1 is SQVTM, CDR2 ANQGSEA. Germline trimming cut 0 bases from V and 6 bases from J; bases unmatched to any gene: 14. This CDR3 contains 16 residues.

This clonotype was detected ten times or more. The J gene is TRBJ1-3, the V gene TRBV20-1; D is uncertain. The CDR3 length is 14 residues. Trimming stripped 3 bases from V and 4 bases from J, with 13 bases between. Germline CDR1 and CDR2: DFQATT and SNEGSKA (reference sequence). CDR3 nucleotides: TGCAGTGCTAGGGCTCGTCCGGAGGGAAACACCATATATTTT. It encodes CSARARPEGNTIYF.

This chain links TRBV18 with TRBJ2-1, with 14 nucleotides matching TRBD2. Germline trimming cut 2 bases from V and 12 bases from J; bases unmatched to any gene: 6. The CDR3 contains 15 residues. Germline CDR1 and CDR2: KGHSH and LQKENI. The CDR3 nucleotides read TGTGCCAGCTCACCAACCGGGACTAGCGGGGGCCTGCAGTTCTTC. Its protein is CASSPTGTSGGLQFF. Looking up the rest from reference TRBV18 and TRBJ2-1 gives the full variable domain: NAGVMQNPRHLVRRRGQEARLRCSPMKGHSHVYWYRQLPEEGLKFMVYLQKENIIDESGMPKERFSAEFPKEGPSILRIQQVVRGDSAAYFCASSPTGTSGGLQFFGPGTRLTVL.

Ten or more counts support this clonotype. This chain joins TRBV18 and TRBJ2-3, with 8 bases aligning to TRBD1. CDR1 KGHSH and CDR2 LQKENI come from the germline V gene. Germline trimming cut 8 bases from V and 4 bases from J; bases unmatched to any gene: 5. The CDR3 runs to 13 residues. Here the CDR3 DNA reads TGTGCCAGCACCCCAGGGGGCGCAGATACGCAGTATTTT. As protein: CASTPGGADTQYF.

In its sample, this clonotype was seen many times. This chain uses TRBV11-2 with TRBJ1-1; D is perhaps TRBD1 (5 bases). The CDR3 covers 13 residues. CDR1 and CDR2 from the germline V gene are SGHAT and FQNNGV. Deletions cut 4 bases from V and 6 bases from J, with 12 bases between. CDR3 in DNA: TGTGCCAGCAGCTCAACGGGGGGATCTGAAGCTTTCTTT. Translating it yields CASSSTGGSEAFF.

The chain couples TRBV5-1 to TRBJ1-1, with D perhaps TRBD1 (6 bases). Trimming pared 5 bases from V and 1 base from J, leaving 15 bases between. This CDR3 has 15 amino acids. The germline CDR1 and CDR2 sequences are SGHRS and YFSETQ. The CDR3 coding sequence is TGCGCCAGCAGGGGGGGGCCGGAGCAGAACACTGAAGCTTTCTTT. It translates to CASRGGPEQNTEAFF.

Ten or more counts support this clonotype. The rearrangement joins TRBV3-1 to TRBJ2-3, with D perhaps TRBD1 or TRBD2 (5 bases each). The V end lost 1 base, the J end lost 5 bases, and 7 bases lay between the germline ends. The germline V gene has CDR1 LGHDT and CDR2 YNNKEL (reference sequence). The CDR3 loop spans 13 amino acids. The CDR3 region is CASSQAGLDTQYF. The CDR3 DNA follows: TGTGCCAGCAGCCAAGCGGGGCTAGATACGCAGTATTTT.

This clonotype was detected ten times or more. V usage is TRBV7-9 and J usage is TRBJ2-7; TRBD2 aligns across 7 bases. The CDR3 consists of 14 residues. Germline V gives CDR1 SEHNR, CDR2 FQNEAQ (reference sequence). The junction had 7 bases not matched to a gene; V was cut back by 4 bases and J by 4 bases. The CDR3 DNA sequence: TGTGCCAGCAGCTCAAGCGGGACCGGGTACGAGCAGTACTTC. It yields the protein CASSSSGTGYEQYF.

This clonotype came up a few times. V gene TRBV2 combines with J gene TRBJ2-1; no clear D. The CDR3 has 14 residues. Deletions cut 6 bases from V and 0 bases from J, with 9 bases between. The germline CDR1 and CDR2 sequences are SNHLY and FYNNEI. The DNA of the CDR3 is TGTGCCAGCAGAGACGGAAGCTCCTACAATGAGCAGTTCTTC. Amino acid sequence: CASRDGSSYNEQFF.

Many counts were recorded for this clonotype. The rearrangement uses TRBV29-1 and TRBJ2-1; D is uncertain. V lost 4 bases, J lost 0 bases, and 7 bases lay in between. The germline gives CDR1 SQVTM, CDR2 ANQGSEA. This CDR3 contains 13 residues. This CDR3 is CSVGLSSYNEQFF. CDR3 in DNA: TGCAGCGTTGGACTCAGCTCCTACAATGAGCAGTTCTTC.

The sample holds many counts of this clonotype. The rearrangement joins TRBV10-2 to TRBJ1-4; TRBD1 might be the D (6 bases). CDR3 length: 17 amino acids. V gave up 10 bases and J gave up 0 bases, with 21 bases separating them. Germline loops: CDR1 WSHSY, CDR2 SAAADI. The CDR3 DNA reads TGCGCCACCAGGCAGGGACCCAGGGGCTCAACTAATGAAAAACTGTTTTTT. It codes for CATRQGPRGSTNEKLFF.

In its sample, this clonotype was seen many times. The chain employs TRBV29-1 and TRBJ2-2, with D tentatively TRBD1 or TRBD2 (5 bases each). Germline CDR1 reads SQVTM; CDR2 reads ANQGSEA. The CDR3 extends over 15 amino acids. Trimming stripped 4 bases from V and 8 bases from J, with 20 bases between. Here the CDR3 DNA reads TGCAGCGTTGCGAGGGGCACAGATCTAACGGGGGAGCTGTTTTTT. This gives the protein CSVARGTDLTGELFF.

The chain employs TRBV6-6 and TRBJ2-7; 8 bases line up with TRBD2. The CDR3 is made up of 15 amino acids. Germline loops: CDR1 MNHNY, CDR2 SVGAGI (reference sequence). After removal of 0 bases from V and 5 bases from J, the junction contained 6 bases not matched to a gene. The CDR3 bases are TGTGCCAGCAGTTACTCGCGGCGGGAGGTGCACGAGCAGTACTTC. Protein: CASSYSRREVHEQYF.

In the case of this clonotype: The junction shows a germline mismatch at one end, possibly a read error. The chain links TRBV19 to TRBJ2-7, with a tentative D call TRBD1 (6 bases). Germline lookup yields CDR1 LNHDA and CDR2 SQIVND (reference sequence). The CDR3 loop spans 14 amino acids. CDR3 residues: CACSLTGSPYEQYF. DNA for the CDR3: TGTGCCTGTAGTCTCACAGGGTCTCCCTACGAGCAGTACTTC. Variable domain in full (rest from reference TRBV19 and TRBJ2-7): DGGITQSPKYLFRKEGQNVTLSCEQNLNHDAMYWYRQDPGQGLRLIYYSQIVNDFQKGDIAEGYSVSREKKESFPLTVTSAQKNPTAFYLCACSLTGSPYEQYFGPGTRLTVT.

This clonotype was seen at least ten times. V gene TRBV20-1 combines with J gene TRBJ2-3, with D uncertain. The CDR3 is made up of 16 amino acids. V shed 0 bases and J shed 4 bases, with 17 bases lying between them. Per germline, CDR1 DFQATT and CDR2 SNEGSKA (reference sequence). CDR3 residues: CSARDLFGSFPDTQYF. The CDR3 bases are TGCAGTGCTAGAGATCTCTTCGGGTCGTTCCCAGATACGCAGTATTTT.